The 30 T cell receptor beta chains given below trace back to one sample, sequenced in a study of blood T cell repertoires in COVID-19. Data came from immunoSEQ multiplex PCR; TCRdb stores just in-frame clones and leaves some out. This repertoire shows around 140,000 clones, approximately 87% found once; its top ten account for 2% to 3%. Sequencing input: peripheral blood. The receptors stem from a man between 45 and 60 years old with active COVID-19.

The V gene is TRBV7-9, the J gene TRBJ1-5; possible D gene TRBD1, 5 bases. Germline V lookup: CDR1 SEHNR, CDR2 FQNEAQ (reference sequence). The CDR3 is 13 residues long. Trimming pared 11 bases from V and 3 bases from J, leaving 14 bases between. The CDR3: CAWDSGVNQPQHF. The CDR3 DNA sequence: TGTGCCTGGGACTCAGGAGTCAATCAGCCCCAGCATTTT.

The chain employs TRBV5-1 and TRBJ1-1; D perhaps matches TRBD1 (6 bases). CDR3 length: 14 amino acids. Looked up from germline, CDR1 is SGHRS and CDR2 is YFSETQ. V dropped 5 bases and J dropped 1 base, with 12 bases sitting between them. CDR3 bases: TGCGCCAGCAGTCCGGGACACCAGAACACTGAAGCTTTCTTT. This encodes CASSPGHQNTEAFF.

In the case of this clone: Additional DNA sequences in this sample encode the identical CDR3. The chain uses TRBV9 and TRBJ2-7, with a possible D match to TRBD1 (5 bases). The CDR3 has 12 amino acids. V was cut by 4 bases and J by 3 bases, with 8 bases left in between. CDR1 is SGDLS and CDR2 is YYNGEE in the germline V gene. The CDR3 loop reads CASSPDSYEQYF. The CDR3 nucleotides read TGTGCCAGCAGCCCAGACAGCTACGAGCAGTACTTC.

The gene calls are TRBV7-9 and TRBJ2-3; maybe TRBD2 (5 bases). Trimming took 0 bases from V and 2 from J, leaving 12 bases between them. The length of the CDR3 is 16 residues. The germline V gene encodes CDR1 SEHNR and CDR2 FQNEAQ (reference sequence). CDR3 sequence: CASSLALAFPTDTQYF. DNA of the CDR3: TGTGCCAGCAGCTTAGCGCTAGCATTCCCCACAGATACGCAGTATTTT.

This clone was observed a single time. CDR3 region: CASSPWDREYQPQHF. Here the CDR3 DNA reads TGTGCCAGCAGCCCGTGGGACAGGGAGTATCAGCCCCAGCATTTT. The chain couples TRBV14 to TRBJ1-5, with 9 bases fitting TRBD1. The CDR3 covers 15 residues. Germline assignment: CDR1 SGHDN and CDR2 FVKESK. With V trimmed by 4 bases and J by 5 bases, 6 bases remained unmatched.

The chain uses TRBV2 and TRBJ2-1; 8 bases fit TRBD1. This CDR3 region has 11 residues. Germline V gene sequence: CDR1 SNHLY, CDR2 FYNNEI. The V and J ends lost 7 bases and 13 bases, in that order; junction bases with no gene match: 6. The CDR3 loop reads CASTRDRTQFF. The CDR3 DNA is TGTGCCAGCACCCGGGACAGGACACAGTTCTTC.

The rearrangement links TRBV19 to TRBJ2-2; TRBD2 is a possible D gene (7 bases). Germline V gene sequence: CDR1 LNHDA, CDR2 SQIVND (reference sequence). The CDR3 extends over 15 amino acids. Trimming stripped 10 bases from V and 5 bases from J, with 20 bases between. The CDR3 DNA reads TGTGCCACCTCGGGGGGCCAACATCGTACCGGGGAGCTGTTTTTT. Its translation: CATSGGQHRTGELFF.

This rearrangement joins TRBV30 to TRBJ1-1; D unresolved. V was trimmed by 3 bases and J by 6 bases, leaving 8 bases between them. CDR1 GTSNPN and CDR2 SVGIG come from the germline V gene (reference sequence). The CDR3 spans 11 residues. CDR3 DNA sequence: TGTGCCTGGAGCCGGGGTTCTGAAGCTTTCTTT. Translating gives CAWSRGSEAFF.

The chain has TRBV3-1 (or the pseudogene TRBV3-2) and TRBJ1-2; perhaps TRBD1 as D (6 bases). The CDR3 has 14 residues. The germline CDR1 and CDR2 sequences are LGHDT and YNNKEL (reference sequence). The ends were cut back, 6 bases at V and 0 bases at J, with 11 bases in the middle. CDR3 nucleotides: TGTGCCAGCAGACATAGGGGGTCTAACTATGGCTACACCTTC. Residues: CASRHRGSNYGYTF.

The chain has TRBV2 and TRBJ2-2; the match to TRBD1 covers 7 bases. V lost 6 bases, J lost 4 bases, and 8 bases stayed unmatched. This CDR3 region has 15 residues. Germline values: CDR1 SNHLY, CDR2 FYNNEI. The CDR3 DNA reads as TGTGCCAGCAGGAGAGAGACAGGGCGCACCGGGGAGCTGTTTTTT. Translation gives CASRRETGRTGELFF.

V gene TRBV19 combines with J gene TRBJ1-1, with 8 bases that match TRBD1. CDR1 is LNHDA and CDR2 is SQIVND in the germline V gene (reference sequence). The CDR3 contains 15 residues. V shed 0 bases and J 1 base; nucleotides not matched to a gene: 1. Here the CDR3 DNA reads TGTGCCAGTAGTATAGAGGGGACAGGGAACACTGAAGCTTTCTTT. It codes for CASSIEGTGNTEAFF.

The chain has TRBV19 and TRBJ1-5; 10 bases are a match to TRBD1. The CDR3 contains 13 residues. Germline trimming cut 8 bases from V and 7 bases from J; bases unmatched to any gene: 5. Per the germline V gene, CDR1 is LNHDA and CDR2 is SQIVND (reference sequence). The CDR3 region has the DNA TGTGCCAGTTCCGGGACAGGGGTCCAGCCCCAGCATTTT. It yields the protein CASSGTGVQPQHF.

The genes are TRBV4-2 and TRBJ2-5; 9 bases agree with TRBD2. V was clipped by 4 bases and J by 2 bases; unmatched bases: 5. The germline V gene encodes CDR1 LGHNA and CDR2 YNFKEQ. The CDR3 is made up of 15 amino acids. The CDR3: CASSPHLAGQETQYF. DNA for the CDR3: TGTGCCAGCAGCCCCCACCTAGCGGGGCAAGAGACCCAGTACTTC.

V usage is TRBV24-1 and J usage is TRBJ2-2; a possible D gene is TRBD1 (6 bases). V was clipped by 4 bases and J by 4 bases, with 12 bases between them. CDR1 and CDR2 (germline): KGHDR, SFDVKD. The CDR3 covers 15 residues. This chain's CDR3 is CATSDQTQGTGELFF. CDR3 DNA: TGTGCCACCAGTGACCAAACACAGGGCACCGGGGAGCTGTTTTTT.

The gene calls are TRBV27 and TRBJ1-5; 7 nucleotides match TRBD1. The ends lost 2 bases at V and 9 bases at J; junction bases unmatched: 4. The length of the CDR3 is 13 residues. Germline V gene sequence: CDR1 MNHEY, CDR2 SMNVEV (reference sequence). The CDR3 protein is CASSLERTGPQHF. CDR3 sequence (DNA): TGTGCCAGCAGTTTAGAGCGGACAGGGCCCCAGCATTTT.

This rearrangement joins TRBV29-1 to TRBJ2-3; a weak D match, TRBD2 (6 bases). Germline V lookup: CDR1 SQVTM, CDR2 ANQGSEA. The CDR3 is 14 residues long. The V gene lost 3 bases and the J gene lost 3 bases, with 13 bases spanning the gap. The CDR3 protein is CSVETDGGTDTQYF. The CDR3 DNA follows: TGCAGCGTTGAGACAGATGGGGGGACAGATACGCAGTATTTT.

This clone has only a few counts. Other nucleotide sequences from this sample produce the same CDR3. This chain joins TRBV2 and TRBJ2-7; D remains ambiguous. V was trimmed by 6 bases and J by 4 bases, leaving 7 bases between them. The CDR3 loop spans 11 amino acids. CDR1 is SNHLY and CDR2 is FYNNEI in the germline V gene. The CDR3 loop reads CASSPTYEQYF. The CDR3 DNA follows: TGTGCCAGCAGCCCGACTTACGAGCAGTACTTC. Variable domain in full (rest from reference TRBV2 and TRBJ2-7): EPEVTQTPSHQVTQMGQEVILRCVPISNHLYFYWYRQILGQKVEFLVSFYNNEISEKSEIFDDQFSVERPDGSNFTLKIRSTKLEDSAMYFCASSPTYEQYFGPGTRLTVT.

The rearrangement joins TRBV20-1 to TRBJ1-4; 7 nucleotides align to TRBD1. Looked up from germline, CDR1 is DFQATT and CDR2 is SNEGSKA (reference sequence). The CDR3 has 13 amino acids. The junction had 5 bases not matched to a gene; V was cut back by 3 bases and J by 7 bases. This CDR3 is CSASSGTVEKLFF. The CDR3 region has the DNA TGCAGTGCTAGTTCCGGGACAGTTGAAAAACTGTTTTTT.

This chain joins TRBV10-3 and TRBJ2-5, with D possibly matching TRBD2 (5 bases). V lost 2 bases and J lost 5, with 6 bases in between. CDR3 length: 12 residues. The germline V gene has CDR1 ENHRY and CDR2 SYGVKD. The CDR3, as DNA: TGTGCCATCAGTGAGAGAGGGGAGACCCAGTACTTC. Its protein product is CAISERGETQYF.

V gene TRBV5-4 combines with J gene TRBJ2-1, with D tentatively TRBD2 (5 bases). CDR1 is SGHNT and CDR2 is YYREEE in the germline V gene (reference sequence). There are 15 residues in the CDR3. Trimming took off 3 bases at V and 1 base at J, with 11 bases between the two ends. The CDR3 here is CASSSDPGSYNEQFF. Written as DNA, the CDR3 is TGTGCCAGCAGCTCAGACCCGGGGTCCTACAATGAGCAGTTCTTC.

The chain combines TRBV19 with TRBJ2-5, with 12 bases identical to TRBD2. The germline V gene has CDR1 LNHDA and CDR2 SQIVND (reference sequence). The V segment lost 7 bases and the J segment 5 bases; nucleotides outside the gene matches: 2. The CDR3 runs to 13 residues. The CDR3, as DNA: TGTGCCAGTATGGGACTAGCGGGCGAGACCCAGTACTTC. Its protein is CASMGLAGETQYF.

V gene TRBV5-1 combines with J gene TRBJ2-7, with D possibly being TRBD1 (6 bases). Per germline, CDR1 SGHRS and CDR2 YFSETQ. Trimming removed 5 bases from V and 3 bases from J, with 18 bases in between. The CDR3 spans 15 residues. CDR3 in DNA: TGCGCCAGCAGTACGGGACACTTCTCCTTCTACGAGCAGTACTTC. The encoded protein is CASSTGHFSFYEQYF.

The chain carries TRBV27 and TRBJ1-4, with D maybe TRBD1 (6 bases). This CDR3 has 16 residues. V shed 3 bases and J shed 8 bases, with 19 bases lying between them. Germline V gene data show CDR1 as MNHEY and CDR2 as SMNVEV (reference sequence). CDR3 amino acids: CASSFRPNRVSEKLFF. CDR3 coding DNA: TGTGCCAGCAGTTTCCGGCCTAACAGGGTTTCCGAAAAACTGTTTTTT. The whole variable domain, remainder taken from reference TRBV27 and TRBJ1-4, is EAQVTQNPRYLITVTGKKLTVTCSQNMNHEYMSWYRQDPGLGLRQIYYSMNVEVTDKGDVPEGYKVSRKEKRNFPLILESPSPNQTSLYFCASSFRPNRVSEKLFFGSGTQLSVL.

This clone appeared a single time. J is TRBJ2-3 and V is TRBV5-1, with D possibly TRBD1 on 5 matching bases. Germline V gene data show CDR1 as SGHRS and CDR2 as YFSETQ. CDR3 size: 14 residues. V was pared by 0 bases and J by 1 base, with 6 bases between. CDR3 DNA: TGCGCCAGCAGCTTGGGACAGCGCACAGATACGCAGTATTTT. This gives the protein CASSLGQRTDTQYF.

This sequence joins TRBV6-1 and TRBJ1-2; D may be TRBD1 (5 bases). The CDR3 has 16 amino acids. Trimming removed 2 bases at V and 3 bases at J, with 16 bases between. Germline V gene data show CDR1 as MNHNS and CDR2 as SASEGT. The CDR3: CASSEYIGRADYGYTF. The DNA for the CDR3 is TGTGCCAGCAGTGAATACATCGGCAGGGCCGACTATGGCTACACCTTC.

The rearrangement uses TRBV9 and TRBJ1-3, with 8 nucleotides matching TRBD1. With V trimmed by 0 bases and J by 7 bases, 6 bases remained unmatched. This CDR3 contains 15 residues. CDR1 is SGDLS, CDR2 YYNGEE, per germline. CDR3 nucleotide sequence: TGTGCCAGCAGCGTAGGTCAGGGGGCAGGGAACACCATATATTTT. It specifies CASSVGQGAGNTIYF.

V gene TRBV24-1 combines with J gene TRBJ2-1, with D tentatively TRBD1 (6 bases). V was clipped by 6 bases and J by 1 base, with 9 bases between them. Per the germline V gene, CDR1 is KGHDR and CDR2 is SFDVKD. There are 14 residues in the CDR3. The CDR3 DNA reads as TGTGCCACCAGTCCAGGGGCTTCCTACAATGAGCAGTTCTTC. Protein: CATSPGASYNEQFF.

The V and J genes are TRBV3-1 (or the pseudogene TRBV3-2) and TRBJ1-3; possibly TRBD1 for D (5 bases). The CDR3 is made up of 17 amino acids. Trimming took off 2 bases at V and 0 bases at J, with 14 bases between the two ends. Germline CDR1 reads LGHDT; CDR2 reads YNNKEL (reference sequence). The CDR3 sequence is CASSQRARANSGNTIYF. CDR3 sequence (DNA): TGTGCCAGCAGCCAACGGGCCAGGGCAAACTCTGGAAACACCATATATTTT.

This rearrangement joins TRBV13 to TRBJ1-6; D might be TRBD1 (6 bases). Trimming took off 6 bases at V and 2 bases at J, with 14 bases between the two ends. Germline V CDR1 and CDR2: PRHDT, FYEKMQ (reference sequence). The CDR3 loop spans 16 amino acids. The CDR3 is CASRQQGDPYNSPLHF. Here the CDR3 DNA reads TGTGCCAGCAGACAACAGGGAGATCCCTATAATTCACCCCTCCACTTT.

The chain couples TRBV12-3 or TRBV12-4 to TRBJ2-5, with unresolved D. Trimming removed 3 bases at V and 5 bases at J, with 10 bases between. CDR3 size: 13 residues. CDR3 sequence reads: CASSLNGWETQYF. As DNA, the CDR3 is TGTGCCAGCAGTTTGAACGGGTGGGAGACCCAGTACTTC.